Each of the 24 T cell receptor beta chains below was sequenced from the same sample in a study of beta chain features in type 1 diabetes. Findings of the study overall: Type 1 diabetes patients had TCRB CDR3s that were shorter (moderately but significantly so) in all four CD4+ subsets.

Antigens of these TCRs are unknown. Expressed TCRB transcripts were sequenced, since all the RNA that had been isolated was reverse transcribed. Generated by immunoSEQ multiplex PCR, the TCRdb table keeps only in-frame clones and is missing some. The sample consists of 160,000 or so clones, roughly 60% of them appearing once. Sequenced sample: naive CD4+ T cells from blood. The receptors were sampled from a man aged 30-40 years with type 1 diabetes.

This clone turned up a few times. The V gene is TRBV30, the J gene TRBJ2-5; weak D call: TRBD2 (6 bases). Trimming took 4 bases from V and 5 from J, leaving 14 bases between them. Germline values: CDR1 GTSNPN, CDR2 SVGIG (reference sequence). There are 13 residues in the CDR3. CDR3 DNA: TGTGCCTGGAACCCGGGGGTGCAGGAGACCCAGTACTTC. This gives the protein CAWNPGVQETQYF. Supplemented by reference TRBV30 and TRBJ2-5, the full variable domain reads SQTIHQWPATLVQPVGSPLSLECTVEGTSNPNLYWYRQAAGRGLQLLFYSVGIGQISSEVPQNLSASRPQDRQFILSSKKLLLSDSGFYLCAWNPGVQETQYFGPGTRLLVL.

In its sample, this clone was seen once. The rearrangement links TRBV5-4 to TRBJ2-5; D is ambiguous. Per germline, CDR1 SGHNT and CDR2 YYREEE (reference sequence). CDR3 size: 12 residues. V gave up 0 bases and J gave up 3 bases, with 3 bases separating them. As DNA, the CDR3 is TGTGCCAGCAGCTTGGGAAAAGAGACCCAGTACTTC. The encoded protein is CASSLGKETQYF. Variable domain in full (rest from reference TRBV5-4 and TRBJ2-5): ETGVTQSPTHLIKTRGQQVTLRCSSQSGHNTVSWYQQALGQGPQFIFQYYREEENGRGNFPPRFSGLQFPNYSSELNVNALELDDSALYLCASSLGKETQYFGPGTRLLVL.

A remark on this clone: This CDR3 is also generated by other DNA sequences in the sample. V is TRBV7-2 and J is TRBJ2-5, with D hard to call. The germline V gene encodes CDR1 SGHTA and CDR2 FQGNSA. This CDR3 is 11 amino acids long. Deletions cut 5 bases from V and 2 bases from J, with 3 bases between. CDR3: CASSAQETQYF. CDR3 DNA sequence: TGTGCCAGCAGCGCTCAAGAGACCCAGTACTTC.

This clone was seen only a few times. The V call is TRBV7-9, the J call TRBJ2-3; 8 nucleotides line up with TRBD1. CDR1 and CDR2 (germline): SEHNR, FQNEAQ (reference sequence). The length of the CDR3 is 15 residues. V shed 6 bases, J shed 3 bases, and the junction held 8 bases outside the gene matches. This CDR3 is CASSWTGRRTDTQYF. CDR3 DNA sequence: TGTGCCAGCAGTTGGACAGGGAGAAGAACAGATACGCAGTATTTT. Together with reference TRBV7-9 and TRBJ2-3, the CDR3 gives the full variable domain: DTGVSQNPRHKITKRGQNVTFRCDPISEHNRLYWYRQTLGQGPEFLTYFQNEAQLEKSRLLSDRFSAERPKGSFSTLEIQRTEQGDSAMYLCASSWTGRRTDTQYFGPGTRLTVL.

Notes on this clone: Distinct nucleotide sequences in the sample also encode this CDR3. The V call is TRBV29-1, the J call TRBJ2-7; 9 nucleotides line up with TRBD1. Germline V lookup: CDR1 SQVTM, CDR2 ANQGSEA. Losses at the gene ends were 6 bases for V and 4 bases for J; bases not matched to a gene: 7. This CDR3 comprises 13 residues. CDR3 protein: CSVRTGAGYEQYF. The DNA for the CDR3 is TGCAGCGTGCGGACAGGGGCGGGGTACGAGCAGTACTTC.

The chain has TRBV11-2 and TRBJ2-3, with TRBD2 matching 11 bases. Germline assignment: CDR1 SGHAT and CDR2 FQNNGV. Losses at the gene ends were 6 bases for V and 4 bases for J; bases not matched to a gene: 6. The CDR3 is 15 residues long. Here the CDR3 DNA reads TGTGCCAGCAGATCTATAGCGGGGGGGCCAGATACGCAGTATTTT. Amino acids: CASRSIAGGPDTQYF.

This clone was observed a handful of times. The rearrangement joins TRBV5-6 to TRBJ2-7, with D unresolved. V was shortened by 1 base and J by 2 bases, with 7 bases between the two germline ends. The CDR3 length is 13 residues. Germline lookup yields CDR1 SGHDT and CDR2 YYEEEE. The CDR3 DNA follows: TGTGCCAGCAGCTTGTACGGTGCCTACGAGCAGTACTTC. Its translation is CASSLYGAYEQYF.

The CDR3 reads CASSQRGVNEQFF. In DNA form, the CDR3 reads TGTGCCAGCAGCCAGAGAGGGGTAAATGAGCAGTTCTTC. This chain connects TRBV14 to TRBJ2-1; the D call may be TRBD1 or TRBD2 (5 bases each). This CDR3 contains 13 residues. Germline V gene data show CDR1 as SGHDN and CDR2 as FVKESK. With 3 bases removed from V and 7 bases from J, the gap between germline ends came to 10 bases.

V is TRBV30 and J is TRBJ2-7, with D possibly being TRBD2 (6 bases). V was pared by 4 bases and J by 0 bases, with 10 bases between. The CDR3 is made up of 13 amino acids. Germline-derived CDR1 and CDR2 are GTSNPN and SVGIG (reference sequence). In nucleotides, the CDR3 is TGTGCCTGGACGGCGGGGATCTCCTACGAGCAGTACTTC. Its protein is CAWTAGISYEQYF. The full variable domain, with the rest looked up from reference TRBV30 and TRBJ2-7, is SQTIHQWPATLVQPVGSPLSLECTVEGTSNPNLYWYRQAAGRGLQLLFYSVGIGQISSEVPQNLSASRPQDRQFILSSKKLLLSDSGFYLCAWTAGISYEQYFGPGTRLTVT.

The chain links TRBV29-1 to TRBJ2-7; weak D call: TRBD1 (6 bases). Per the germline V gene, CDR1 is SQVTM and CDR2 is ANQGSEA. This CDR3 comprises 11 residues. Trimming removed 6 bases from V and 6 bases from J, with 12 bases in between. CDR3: CSVQQGPEQYF. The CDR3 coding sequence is TGCAGCGTACAACAGGGCCCCGAGCAGTACTTC.

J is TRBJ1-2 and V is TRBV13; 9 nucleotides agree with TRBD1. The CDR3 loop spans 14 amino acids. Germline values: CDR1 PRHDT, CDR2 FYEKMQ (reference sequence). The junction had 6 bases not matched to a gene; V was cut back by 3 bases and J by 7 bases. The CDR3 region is CASSFAGQGGGYTF. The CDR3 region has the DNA TGTGCCAGCAGCTTCGCGGGACAGGGAGGTGGCTACACCTTC.

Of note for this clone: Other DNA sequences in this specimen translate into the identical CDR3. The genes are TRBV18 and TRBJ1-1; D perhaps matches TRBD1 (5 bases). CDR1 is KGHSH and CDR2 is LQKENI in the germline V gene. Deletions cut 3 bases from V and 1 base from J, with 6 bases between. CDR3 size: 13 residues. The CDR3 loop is CASSPGQNTEAFF. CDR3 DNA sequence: TGTGCCAGCTCACCTGGACAGAACACTGAAGCTTTCTTT. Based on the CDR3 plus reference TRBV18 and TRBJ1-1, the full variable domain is NAGVMQNPRHLVRRRGQEARLRCSPMKGHSHVYWYRQLPEEGLKFMVYLQKENIIDESGMPKERFSAEFPKEGPSILRIQQVVRGDSAAYFCASSPGQNTEAFFGQGTRLTVV.

The CDR3 DNA follows: TGCAGTGCTAGAGGGGACCCGCAGTTCTTC. This encodes CSARGDPQFF. The chain carries TRBV20-1 and TRBJ2-1; either TRBD1 or TRBD2 may fit D (5 bases each). Trimming shortened V by 1 base and J by 12 bases, and 7 bases separated the two germline ends. The CDR3 consists of 10 residues. The germline CDR1 and CDR2 sequences are DFQATT and SNEGSKA (reference sequence).

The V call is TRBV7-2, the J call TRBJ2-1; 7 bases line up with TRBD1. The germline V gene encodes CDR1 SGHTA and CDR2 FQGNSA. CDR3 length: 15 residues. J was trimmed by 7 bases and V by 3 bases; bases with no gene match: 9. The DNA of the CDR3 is TGTGCCAGCAGCTTGGCCTCGACAGGGAGAAATGAGCAGTTCTTC. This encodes CASSLASTGRNEQFF.

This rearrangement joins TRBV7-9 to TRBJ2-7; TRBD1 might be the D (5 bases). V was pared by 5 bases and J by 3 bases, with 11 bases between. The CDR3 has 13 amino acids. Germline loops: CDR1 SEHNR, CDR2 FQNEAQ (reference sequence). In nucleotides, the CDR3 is TGTGCCAGCAGCCCAGGGAAGATCTACGAGCAGTACTTC. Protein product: CASSPGKIYEQYF.

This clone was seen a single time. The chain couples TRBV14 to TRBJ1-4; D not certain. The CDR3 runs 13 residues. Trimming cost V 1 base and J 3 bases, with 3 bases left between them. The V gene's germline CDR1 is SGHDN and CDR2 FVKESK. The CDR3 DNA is TGTGCCAGCAGCCAAGCCTCTAATGAAAAACTGTTTTTT. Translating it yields CASSQASNEKLFF.

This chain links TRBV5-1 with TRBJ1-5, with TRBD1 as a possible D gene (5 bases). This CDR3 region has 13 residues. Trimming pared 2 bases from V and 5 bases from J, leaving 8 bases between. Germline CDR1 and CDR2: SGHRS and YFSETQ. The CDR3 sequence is CASSFQGHQPQHF. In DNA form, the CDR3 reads TGCGCCAGCAGCTTCCAGGGCCATCAGCCCCAGCATTTT.

The CDR3 DNA reads TGTGCCAGCAGCCGATCGGGACTAGCCGCACAAGAGACCCAGTACTTC. This sequence encodes CASSRSGLAAQETQYF. The chain combines TRBV7-2 with TRBJ2-5; 9 nucleotides line up with TRBD2. Trimming cost V 5 bases and J 2 bases; bases outside gene matches: 9. CDR1 is SGHTA, CDR2 FQGNSA, per germline. The CDR3 runs 16 residues.

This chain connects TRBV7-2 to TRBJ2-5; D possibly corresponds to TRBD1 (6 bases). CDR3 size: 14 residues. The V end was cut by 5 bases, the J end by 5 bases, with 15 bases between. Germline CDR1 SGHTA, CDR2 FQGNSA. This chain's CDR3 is CASSTGTAWETQYF. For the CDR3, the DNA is TGTGCCAGCAGCACAGGGACCGCTTGGGAGACCCAGTACTTC.

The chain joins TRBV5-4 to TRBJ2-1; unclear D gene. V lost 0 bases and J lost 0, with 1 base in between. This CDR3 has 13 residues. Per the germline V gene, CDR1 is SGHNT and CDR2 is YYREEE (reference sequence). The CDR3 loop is CASSLASYNEQFF. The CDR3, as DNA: TGTGCCAGCAGCTTGGCCTCCTACAATGAGCAGTTCTTC.

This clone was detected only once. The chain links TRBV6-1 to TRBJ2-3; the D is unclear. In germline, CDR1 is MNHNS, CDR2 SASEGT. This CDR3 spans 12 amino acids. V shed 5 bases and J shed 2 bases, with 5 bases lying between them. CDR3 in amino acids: CASSYITDTQYF. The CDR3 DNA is TGTGCCAGCAGTTATATCACAGATACGCAGTATTTT.

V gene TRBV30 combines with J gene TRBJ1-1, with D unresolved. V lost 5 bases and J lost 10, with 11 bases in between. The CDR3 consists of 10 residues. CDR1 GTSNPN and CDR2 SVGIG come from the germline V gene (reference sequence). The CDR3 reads CAWGLYIAFF. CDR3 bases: TGTGCCTGGGGGTTATACATAGCTTTCTTT.

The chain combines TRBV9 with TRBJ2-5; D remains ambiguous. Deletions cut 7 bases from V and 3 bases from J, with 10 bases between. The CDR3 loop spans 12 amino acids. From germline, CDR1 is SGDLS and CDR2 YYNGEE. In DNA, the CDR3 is TGTGCCAGCTCCAGGAATAAAGAGACCCAGTACTTC. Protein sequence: CASSRNKETQYF. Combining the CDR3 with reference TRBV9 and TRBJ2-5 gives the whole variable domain DSGVTQTPKHLITATGQRVTLRCSPRSGDLSVYWYQQSLDQGLQFLIQYYNGEERAKGNILERFSAQQFPDLHSELNLSSLELGDSALYFCASSRNKETQYFGPGTRLLVL.

The chain's CDR3 is CAWKTTGGTDTQYF. The CDR3 nucleotides are TGTGCCTGGAAGACAACAGGAGGCACAGATACGCAGTATTTT. The chain has TRBV30 and TRBJ2-3; tentative D call: TRBD1 (5 bases). CDR3 size: 14 residues. Germline assignment: CDR1 GTSNPN and CDR2 SVGIG (reference sequence). V dropped 4 bases and J dropped 1 base, with 12 bases sitting between them.